This note documents a single T cell receptor beta chain sequence. The antigen remains unidentified. Gene names are the mouse ones. From the germline J gene comes the end of the CDR3, since the read stops 4 residues before it. This sample is drawn from a study of CD8+ T cells in alopecia areata. In the study overall: Recipient mice, roughly 6-10-week-old female C3H/HeJ animals, received skin from roughly 6-13-month-old C3H/HeJ graft donors with spontaneous alopecia.

The authors sorted pooled cutaneous lymph node cells using CD4, CD8alpha, NKG2D, NKG2ACE and other markers. Extracted RNA was reverse transcribed, and the resulting cDNA served as sequencing template. Only in-frame clones appear in the TCRdb table, and some are missing; sequencing was by immunoSEQ multiplex PCR. Altogether 270,000 or so clones were found in the sample, and no singletons occur. Germline trimming cut 0 bases from V and 2 bases from J; bases unmatched to any gene: 9. The CDR3 is made up of 19 amino acids. Germline loops: CDR1 LGHNA, CDR2 YNLKQL (reference sequence). Broader study findings: Whereas mice showed it more clearly, TCR sharing across patients was murkier, possibly because of HLA. Alphabeta T cells residing in normal skin are also sequenced in scalp samples. For lesional scalp, especially alopecia totalis/universalis, clonality was higher than in normal scalp.

The V call is TRBV5, the J call TRBJ2-5; TRBD2 agrees at 12 bases. Input material: CD4+ T cells sorted from a lymph node. This TCR was sampled from a C3H/HeJ mouse with alopecia areata. Mice of this strain are of MHC haplotype H2-k. Incomplete CDR3 DNA: TGTGCCAGCAGCCAAGACCCAGACTGGGGGGGCGGCGGCCAAGAC. Encoded protein: CASSQDPDWGGGGQD. The whole CDR3 sequence reads CASSQDPDWGGGGQDTQYF.